This is a list of T cell receptor beta chains from one sample in a study of siplizumab effects on memory and regulatory T cells. Libraries were prepared by immunoSEQ multiplex PCR; TCRdb keeps only in-frame clonotypes and omits some of them. The table shows approximately 56,000 clones, with just over 95% occurring only once. Specimen: naive CD8+ T cells sorted from blood. The receptors stem from a human donor in good health. The CDR3 runs from the conserved cysteine through the conserved F or W. The order of the fields is clone size, J gene, V gene, D gene, CDR3 protein. A D gene is named only where the DNA matches it firmly. Clone size is shown for a subset of rows, as once, few, many or a class of expanded clone.

clone_size: -; j_call: TRBJ2-1; v_call: TRBV30; d_call: -; cdr3_aa: CAWKLAMTLYNEQFF
clone_size: -; j_call: TRBJ2-2; v_call: TRBV9; d_call: TRBD1; cdr3_aa: CASSPAWDSPNTGELFF
clone_size: -; j_call: TRBJ1-1; v_call: TRBV7-2; d_call: -; cdr3_aa: CASSPQGRGTEAFF
clone_size: -; j_call: TRBJ1-2; v_call: TRBV18; d_call: TRBD1; cdr3_aa: CASSTRDRDYGYTF
clone_size: -; j_call: TRBJ1-2; v_call: TRBV29-1; d_call: -; cdr3_aa: CSVESFGYTF
clone_size: -; j_call: TRBJ1-2; v_call: TRBV4-1; d_call: TRBD1; cdr3_aa: CASSQVSTGGADYGYTF
clone_size: -; j_call: TRBJ2-4; v_call: TRBV27; d_call: TRBD1; cdr3_aa: CASSLRGQGNIQYF
clone_size: once; j_call: TRBJ2-5; v_call: TRBV5-4; d_call: -; cdr3_aa: CASSPRTGEAQETQYF
clone_size: -; j_call: TRBJ2-3; v_call: TRBV10-3; d_call: TRBD2; cdr3_aa: CATGRRGEDTQYF
clone_size: -; j_call: TRBJ2-7; v_call: TRBV13; d_call: TRBD2; cdr3_aa: CASSSSGSFHEQYF
clone_size: once; j_call: TRBJ2-2; v_call: TRBV5-5; d_call: TRBD1; cdr3_aa: CASSLGQGTGELFF
clone_size: once; j_call: TRBJ2-2; v_call: TRBV4-2; d_call: -; cdr3_aa: CASSQGLSRGLNTGELFF
clone_size: -; j_call: TRBJ1-3; v_call: TRBV13; d_call: -; cdr3_aa: CASSRDGDRSGNTIYF
clone_size: -; j_call: TRBJ2-7; v_call: TRBV14; d_call: -; cdr3_aa: CASSQGAWEQYF
clone_size: -; j_call: TRBJ2-2; v_call: TRBV7-3; d_call: TRBD2; cdr3_aa: CASSLTGLAVNTGELFF
clone_size: -; j_call: TRBJ2-7; v_call: TRBV30; d_call: TRBD2; cdr3_aa: CAWIHREGSYEQYF
clone_size: -; j_call: TRBJ2-3; v_call: TRBV28; d_call: TRBD2; cdr3_aa: CASSFGLAGVPGDTQYF
clone_size: -; j_call: TRBJ2-5; v_call: TRBV5-5; d_call: -; cdr3_aa: CASSFRETQYF
clone_size: once; j_call: TRBJ2-1; v_call: TRBV9; d_call: -; cdr3_aa: CASSVEGVSYNEQFF
clone_size: -; j_call: TRBJ2-7; v_call: TRBV11-2; d_call: TRBD2; cdr3_aa: CASSPGREDSYEQYF
clone_size: -; j_call: TRBJ2-7; v_call: TRBV18; d_call: TRBD2; cdr3_aa: CASSPPGLDVEQYF
clone_size: -; j_call: TRBJ2-3; v_call: TRBV28; d_call: TRBD2; cdr3_aa: CASSSRLAGTGTDTQYF
clone_size: -; j_call: TRBJ2-7; v_call: TRBV10-3; d_call: -; cdr3_aa: CAISDGRSSYEQYF
clone_size: once; j_call: TRBJ2-7; v_call: TRBV19; d_call: TRBD1; cdr3_aa: CASSIWTGQYEQYF
clone_size: -; j_call: TRBJ2-5; v_call: TRBV9; d_call: TRBD1; cdr3_aa: CASSATGGGETQYF